This T cell receptor beta chain was captured in a study of T cell changes during pregnancy in multiple sclerosis. The repertoire was sequenced with immunoSEQ multiplex PCR; TCRdb's copy has only in-frame clones and lacks some. The sample gives about 85,000 clones, about 89% of which show up once; 2.5% is in the top ten. This CDR3 spans 15 amino acids. CDR1 and CDR2 from the germline V gene are SGHNT and YYREEE (reference sequence). V lost 0 bases and J 7 bases, leaving 17 bases between the germline ends. V and J are TRBV5-4 and TRBJ2-7; TRBD1 is a possible D gene (7 bases). This TCR was sampled from a female donor with multiple sclerosis, enrolled in a pregnancy study. Sequenced material: peripheral blood, taken in the first trimester of pregnancy. The CDR3 coding sequence is TGTGCCAGCAGCTTGGGCAGGGGGAGGAATAGGGAGCAGTACTTC. Amino acid sequence: CASSLGRGRNREQYF.